This TCR beta chain comes out of a study of blood T cell repertoires in COVID-19 (dated by TCRdb to the early 2020s). At the level of the whole study: Samples covering the acute and convalescent phases of COVID-19 were provided by collaborators in the United States, Italy and Spain. The material from the prospective study consisted of cDNA or gDNA derived from T cells, B-cell-depleted T cells, or PBMCs. Deeply sampled blood TCRbeta repertoires from subjects exposed to, actively infected with, or recovered from COVID-19 were included in the dataset. The repertoires were released in a freely available public database meant as a resource for research on the immune response to SARS-CoV-2. The samples were drawn from two sources: the first 160 participants of the ongoing ImmuneRACE study, and 1,000 to 1,500 subjects contributed by 6 global collaborators. The sample metadata nearly always contained a de-identified subject ID, COVID-19 status, age in years and sex. HLA class I and class II types, where available, came from metadata supplied by the sample provider rather than from assay-based typing. The investigation overall reported the following: The quantity of clinical and demographic metadata differed by source and by participant and was supplied without curation.

With regard to this clone: This receptor's antigen is unknown. Qualities for individual bases were not recorded, and no much larger clone is one base off.

Collaborating institutions collected whole blood in K2EDTA tubes following their own protocols. For TCRbeta analysis, collaborator samples were shipped as frozen whole blood, as isolated PBMCs, or as DNA extracted from either sample type. TCRbeta CDR3 regions were amplified from genomic DNA using the immunoSEQ Assay, a bias-controlled multiplex PCR. The paper's processing steps were these. The number of nucleated cells in each sample was estimated from the amplification of reference gene primers within the assay. To quantify the absolute abundance of each unique TCRbeta CDR3 rearrangement, sequence reads were collapsed and filtered. For each sample, productive Simpson clonality was calculated as the square root of Simpson's diversity index over productive rearrangements. In TCRdb, the immuneACCESS table is reduced to in-frame sequences with V and J assigned. These tables do not hold every clone; where another copy was compared, an unresolved V gene accounts for under half, and the others remain unexplained. V and J calls and clone size are those listed in that table; D and trimming were worked out from the DNA. For this sample there are some 340,000 clones; around 85% appear just once. The ten biggest clones cover approximately 3.6% of the sample.

The material sequenced was peripheral blood. The sequence was collected from a woman between 18 and 29 years old with acute or convalescent COVID-19.

The CDR3 amino acid sequence is: CASSASGRPSEAFF. The sequence in DNA is TGTGCCAGCAGTGCATCAGGGCGGCCGAGTGAAGCTTTCTTT. The rearranged segments are TRBV25-1 and TRBJ1-1, with TRBD1 as a weak D call on 5 bases. The CDR3 contains 14 residues, cysteine and phenylalanine counted. The only DNA kept is the CDR3, 42 bases in frame from the first base. CDR1 and CDR2, per the germline V gene, are MGHDK and SYGVNS. V and J lose 4 bases and 7 bases, and a span of 16 bases separates them.